This TCR beta chain was obtained from a study of blood T cell repertoires in COVID-19. On the study more broadly: Sites across the United States, Italy and Spain contributed samples from acute and convalescent COVID-19.

Clones were sequenced by immunoSEQ multiplex PCR, and TCRdb holds only the in-frame ones, with some missing. The table shows fewer than 600,000 clones, with 89% occurring only once. CDR1 is SGHAT and CDR2 is FQNNGV in the germline V gene. There are 18 residues in the CDR3. Unmatched junction bases numbered 12, after V lost 1 base and J lost 6 bases. The sample consisted of peripheral blood. The source is a man aged 18 to 35 with COVID-19, enrolled during active disease. The chain carries TRBV11-2 and TRBJ2-3; 11 nucleotides match TRBD2. CDR3 residues: CASSLVGLAGGPGDTQYF. In DNA, the CDR3 is TGTGCCAGCAGCTTAGTTGGCCTAGCGGGAGGCCCGGGGGATACGCAGTATTTT.